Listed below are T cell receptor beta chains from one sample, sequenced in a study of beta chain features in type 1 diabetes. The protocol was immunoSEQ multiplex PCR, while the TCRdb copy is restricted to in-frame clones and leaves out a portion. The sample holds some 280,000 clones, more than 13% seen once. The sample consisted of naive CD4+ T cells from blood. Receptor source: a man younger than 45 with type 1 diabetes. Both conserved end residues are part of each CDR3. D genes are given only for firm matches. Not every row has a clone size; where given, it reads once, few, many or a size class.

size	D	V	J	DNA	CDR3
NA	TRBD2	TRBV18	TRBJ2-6	TGTGCCAGCTCACCGGGACTACGAGCCGGGGCCAACGTCCTGACTTTC	CASSPGLRAGANVLTF
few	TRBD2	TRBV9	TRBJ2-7	TGTGCCAGCAGCGTAGGTACTAGCGGGAGCTACGAGCAGTACTTC	CASSVGTSGSYEQYF
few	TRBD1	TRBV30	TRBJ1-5	TGTGCCTGGAGTGAGGTAGGGGGACAGCAGCCCCAGCATTTT	CAWSEVGGQQPQHF
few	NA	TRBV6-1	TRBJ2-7	TGTGCCAGCACACCTCTCCGAGCCTACGAGCAGTACTTC	CASTPLRAYEQYF
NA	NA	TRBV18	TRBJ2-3	TGTGCCAGCTCACCTGACTTTGGGAGTAGAGATACGCAGTATTTT	CASSPDFGSRDTQYF
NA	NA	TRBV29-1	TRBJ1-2	TGCAGCGGGGACATGGAGTATGGCTACACCTTC	CSGDMEYGYTF
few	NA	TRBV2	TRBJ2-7	TGTGCCAGCAGCGTTAACTACGAGCAGTACTTC	CASSVNYEQYF
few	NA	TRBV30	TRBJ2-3	TGTGCCTGGAGTCAGTCATCAGATACGCAGTATTTT	CAWSQSSDTQYF
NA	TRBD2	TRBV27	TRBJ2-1	TGTGCCAGCAGGATCGGACTAGCGGGAGGTTCCTCCTACAATGAGCAGTTCTTC	CASRIGLAGGSSYNEQFF
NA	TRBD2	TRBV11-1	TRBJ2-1	TGTGCCAGCAGCCCGCTTAGCGGGAGTCGCAACAATGAGCAGTTCTTC	CASSPLSGSRNNEQFF
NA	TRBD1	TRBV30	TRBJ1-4	TGTGCCTGGAGTCCAGGGGGTTTAACTCTGTTTTTT	CAWSPGGLTLFF
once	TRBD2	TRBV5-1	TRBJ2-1	TGCGCCAGCAGCCCGGGTAGCGGGATTATCAATGAGCAGTTCTTC	CASSPGSGIINEQFF
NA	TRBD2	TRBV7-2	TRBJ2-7	TGTGCCAGCAGCTTAGGTACTAGCGGGACCGCCTACGAGCAGTACTTC	CASSLGTSGTAYEQYF